Sequencing of this T cell receptor beta chain was carried out in a study of CD8 T cells in Susac syndrome. The V and J ends lost 8 bases and 3 bases respectively, with 7 bases between them. The germline gives CDR1 MNHEY, CDR2 SVGEGT. The length of the CDR3 is 12 residues. It was with random hexamers that roughly 0.45 to 1 ug RNA was reverse transcribed. TCRdb itself ran the immunoSEQ multiplex PCR reads through MiXCR, one entry per CDR3 protein. The table shows around 270,000 distinct CDR3 sequences, with approximately 91% occurring only once. J is TRBJ2-2 and V is TRBV6-2 or TRBV6-3; D perhaps matches TRBD2 (5 bases). Sequencing input: CD8+ T cells from PBMCs. The receptor was derived from a human donor with multiple sclerosis. The CDR3, as DNA: TGTGCCAGCGAAGCGGACACCGGGGAGCTGTTTTTT. Amino acid sequence: CASEADTGELFF.